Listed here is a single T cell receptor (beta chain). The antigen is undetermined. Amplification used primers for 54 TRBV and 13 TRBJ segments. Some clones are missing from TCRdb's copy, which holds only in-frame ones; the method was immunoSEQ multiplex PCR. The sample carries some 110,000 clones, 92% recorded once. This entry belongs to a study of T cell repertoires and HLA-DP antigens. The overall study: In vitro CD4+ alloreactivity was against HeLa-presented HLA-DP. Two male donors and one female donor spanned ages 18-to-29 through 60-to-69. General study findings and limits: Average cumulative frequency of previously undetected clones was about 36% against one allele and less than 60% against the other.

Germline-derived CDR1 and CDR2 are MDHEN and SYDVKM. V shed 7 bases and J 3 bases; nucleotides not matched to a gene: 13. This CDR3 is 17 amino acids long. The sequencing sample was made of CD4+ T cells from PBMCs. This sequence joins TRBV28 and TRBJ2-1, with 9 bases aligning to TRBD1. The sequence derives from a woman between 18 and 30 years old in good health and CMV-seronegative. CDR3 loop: CASNPPSPGQGYNEQFF. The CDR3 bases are TGTGCCAGCAACCCACCATCTCCGGGACAGGGCTACAATGAGCAGTTCTTC. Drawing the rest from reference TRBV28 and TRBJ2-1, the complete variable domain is DVKVTQSSRYLVKRTGEKVFLECVQDMDHENMFWYRQDPGLGLRLIYFSYDVKMKEKGDIPEGYSVSREKKERFSLILESASTNQTSMYLCASNPPSPGQGYNEQFFGPGTRLTVL.